This passage covers 11 T cell receptor beta chains from one sample sequenced in a study of blood T cell repertoires in COVID-19. TCRdb's copy holds only in-frame clones and misses some; the assay was immunoSEQ multiplex PCR. The sample holds approximately 170,000 clones, roughly four fifths seen once. Sequencing was carried out using peripheral blood. The receptors were gathered from a man in his 70s who had recovered from COVID-19.

DNA for the CDR3: TGTGCCACCCTCCCCGTGCCTCCAGGGGCAGCCCCTATGAAGCTAGAGAAATGGTACGAGCAGTACTTC. Protein: CATLPVPPGAAPMKLEKWYEQYF. V gene TRBV24-1 combines with J gene TRBJ2-7; D is perhaps TRBD1 (6 bases). The CDR3 has 23 residues. V lost 9 bases and J lost 4, with 45 bases in between. Germline CDR1 and CDR2: KGHDR and SFDVKD.

V and J are TRBV5-1 and TRBJ1-2; 7 nucleotides align to TRBD1. J was trimmed by 8 bases and V by 1 base; bases with no gene match: 5. Germline loops: CDR1 SGHRS, CDR2 YFSETQ. The length of the CDR3 is 13 residues. The CDR3 spells CASSLTGDGGYTF. In DNA form, the CDR3 reads TGCGCCAGCAGCTTGACAGGGGACGGAGGCTACACCTTC. The full variable domain, its missing parts supplied by reference TRBV5-1 and TRBJ1-2, is KAGVTQTPRYLIKTRGQQVTLSCSPISGHRSVSWYQQTPGQGLQFLFEYFSETQRNKGNFPGRFSGRQFSNSRSEMNVSTLELGDSALYLCASSLTGDGGYTFGSGTRLTVV.

The chain recombines TRBV21-1 with TRBJ2-7; TRBD1, as called in the table, went unchecked against the DNA. TRBV21-1 is flagged as a pseudogene. The CDR3 has 16 amino acids. The CDR3 nucleotides are TGTGCCAGCAGCAAAGCGCTTGAGGGGGAAGTCTACGAGCAGTACTTC. It specifies CASSKALEGEVYEQYF.

This chain uses TRBV7-9 with TRBJ2-7; D gene uncertain. CDR1 SEHNR and CDR2 FQNEAQ come from the germline V gene (reference sequence). The CDR3 is 13 residues long. The V gene lost 5 bases and the J gene lost 0 bases, with 8 bases spanning the gap. The CDR3 DNA reads as TGTGCCAGCAGCCCCCCCAGCTCCTACGAGCAGTACTTC. The encoded protein is CASSPPSSYEQYF.

This rearrangement joins TRBV7-2 to TRBJ2-2; D remains ambiguous. The germline CDR1 and CDR2 sequences are SGHTA and FQGNSA. The CDR3 contains 13 residues. Trimming pared 6 bases from V and 4 bases from J, leaving 9 bases between. The CDR3 coding sequence is TGTGCCAGCAGACCCGGAGTCACCGGGGAGCTGTTTTTT. Translation: CASRPGVTGELFF.

The chain carries TRBV6-5 and TRBJ2-3; D ambiguous. This CDR3 is built from 14 residues. V lost 8 bases, J lost 4 bases, and 16 bases lay in between. Looked up from germline, CDR1 is MNHEY and CDR2 is SVGAGI. CDR3: CASSPESWADTQYF. In nucleotides, the CDR3 is TGTGCCAGCTCCCCGGAGAGCTGGGCAGATACGCAGTATTTT.

This clone was seen more than once but under ten times. This rearrangement joins TRBV5-4 to TRBJ1-2, with D maybe TRBD1 (6 bases). The CDR3 has 12 residues. Germline V gives CDR1 SGHNT, CDR2 YYREEE (reference sequence). V gave up 5 bases and J gave up 9 bases, with 14 bases separating them. In DNA form, the CDR3 reads TGTGCCAGCAGGTTGCCCGGACAGAGCTACACCTTC. This gives the protein CASRLPGQSYTF. Full variable domain (missing parts from reference TRBV5-4 and TRBJ1-2): ETGVTQSPTHLIKTRGQQVTLRCSSQSGHNTVSWYQQALGQGPQFIFQYYREEENGRGNFPPRFSGLQFPNYSSELNVNALELDDSALYLCASRLPGQSYTFGSGTRLTVV.

The rearrangement uses TRBV5-1 and TRBJ2-1, with 11 bases aligning to TRBD2. J was trimmed by 3 bases and V by 4 bases; bases with no gene match: 6. In germline, CDR1 is SGHRS, CDR2 YFSETQ. This CDR3 spans 16 amino acids. The CDR3 here is CASSDTSGRNYNEQFF. CDR3 coding DNA: TGCGCCAGCAGCGACACTAGCGGGAGAAACTACAATGAGCAGTTCTTC.

This clone was observed a single time. The rearrangement links TRBV6-5 to TRBJ2-1, with 9 bases fitting TRBD1. V lost 10 bases and J lost 7; bases outside the gene matches: 14. This CDR3 spans 15 amino acids. The germline V gene encodes CDR1 MNHEY and CDR2 SVGAGI. The CDR3 DNA reads TGTGCCACCACGCTATGGGACAGGGCTGGAAATGAGCAGTTCTTC. Amino acids: CATTLWDRAGNEQFF.

V is TRBV5-1 and J is TRBJ1-6, with D uncertain. This CDR3 is 14 amino acids long. Deletions cut 2 bases from V and 10 bases from J, with 13 bases between. Per germline, CDR1 SGHRS and CDR2 YFSETQ. In nucleotides, the CDR3 is TGCGCCAGCAGCTTTGGGCAGCAAGAATCACCCCTCCACTTT. Translated: CASSFGQQESPLHF.

The chain recombines TRBV4-3 with TRBJ2-1, with a weak D call TRBD1 (5 bases). CDR1 and CDR2 (germline): LGHNA, YSLEER. V dropped 1 base and J dropped 0 bases, with 16 bases sitting between them. CDR3 size: 18 residues. The CDR3 loop reads CASSQVTGATSSYNEQFF. The CDR3 nucleotides read TGCGCCAGCAGCCAAGTAACTGGGGCAACAAGCTCCTACAATGAGCAGTTCTTC.